This T cell receptor (beta chain) was identified in a study of blood T cell repertoires in COVID-19. Overall study context: Material from acute and convalescent COVID-19 was sourced from the United States, Italy and Spain.

The CDR3 extends over 13 amino acids. Germline V gene lookup returns CDR1 LGHDT and CDR2 YNNKEL (reference sequence). Between the trimmed V and J ends, which lost 6 bases and 7 bases, there was a span of 13 bases. This table comes from immunoSEQ multiplex PCR, and its TCRdb copy is limited to in-frame clones, with some not included. The table has roughly 150,000 clones, roughly 90% seen once. Recruited during active infection, patients (from Seattle) were subsequently followed longitudinally. The receptor was derived from a man younger than 35 with COVID-19, enrolled during active disease. The sample comprised peripheral blood. The rearrangement joins TRBV3-1 (or the pseudogene TRBV3-2) to TRBJ1-3; D is possibly TRBD1 (5 bases). The CDR3 DNA follows: TGTGCCAGCAGTCCTATTCGGGGGAACACCATATATTTT. This gives the protein CASSPIRGNTIYF.